The entry that follows covers one T cell receptor beta chain sequence. This entry comes from a study of blood T cell repertoires in COVID-19. Across the study: The origin of the acute and convalescent COVID-19 samples was the United States, Italy and Spain. T cells, B-cell-depleted T cells, or PBMCs provided the cDNA or gDNA that served as material.

V shed 2 bases and J shed 0 bases, with 8 bases lying between them. The CDR3 is made up of 15 amino acids. Looked up from germline, CDR1 is SGHRS and CDR2 is YFSETQ. Original handling: Cell counts per sample came from amplifying reference gene primers. Using immunoSEQ multiplex PCR, the repertoire was profiled, and TCRdb retains in-frame clones only, with some absent. V, J and clone size are those of that table, while D and trimming were read from the DNA. Altogether fewer than 200,000 clones are present, 79% being singletons, with the ten largest covering 8.1%. Seattle patient enrollment occurred during active infection, with longitudinal follow-up thereafter.

The receptor comes from a woman aged 55-69 years with COVID-19, enrolled during active disease. The chain uses TRBV5-1 and TRBJ2-2; D possibly corresponds to TRBD2 (5 bases). The specimen was peripheral blood. This CDR3 is CASSLRDPNTGELFF. CDR3 DNA: TGCGCCAGCAGCTTACGGGATCCGAACACCGGGGAGCTGTTTTTT.